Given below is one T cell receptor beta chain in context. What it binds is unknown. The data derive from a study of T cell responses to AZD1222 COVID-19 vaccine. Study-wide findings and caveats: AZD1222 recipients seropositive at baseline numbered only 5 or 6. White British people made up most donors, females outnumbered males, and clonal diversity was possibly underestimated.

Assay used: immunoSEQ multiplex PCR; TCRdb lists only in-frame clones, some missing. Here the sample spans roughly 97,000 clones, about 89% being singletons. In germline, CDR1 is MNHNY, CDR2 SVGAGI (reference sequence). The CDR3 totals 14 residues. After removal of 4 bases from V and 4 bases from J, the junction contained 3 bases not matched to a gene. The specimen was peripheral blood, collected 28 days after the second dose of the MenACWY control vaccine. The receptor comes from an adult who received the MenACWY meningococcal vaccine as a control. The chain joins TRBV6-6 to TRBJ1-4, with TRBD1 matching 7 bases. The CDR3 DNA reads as TGTGCCAGCAGTTTCCAGGGGGGTAATGAAAAACTGTTTTTT. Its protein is CASSFQGGNEKLFF.